One sample yielded the 9 T cell receptor beta chains listed below, sequenced in a study of T cell responses to AZD1222 COVID-19 vaccine. Repertoires were generated with immunoSEQ multiplex PCR, while TCRdb's copy carries only in-frame clones and drops some. The repertoire has about 150,000 clones, roughly 91% of them found once; the top ten carry about 6%. The source was peripheral blood, collected 28 days after the second AZD1222 dose. The source of these receptors is an adult who received the AZD1222 COVID-19 vaccine.

The V and J genes are TRBV4-3 and TRBJ2-1; 8 nucleotides agree with TRBD2. The germline V gene has CDR1 LGHNA and CDR2 YSLEER. The CDR3 length is 17 residues. The ends lost 0 bases at V and 10 bases at J; junction bases unmatched: 14. The CDR3 region has the DNA TGCGCCAGCAGCCAAGATCCTGAGACTAGCGCTCGCGACGAGCAGTTCTTC. Its protein is CASSQDPETSARDEQFF.

The rearrangement joins TRBV6-4 to TRBJ2-3; 7 nucleotides line up with TRBD2. V was clipped by 1 base and J by 1 base; unmatched bases: 2. Per the germline V gene, CDR1 is MRHNA and CDR2 is SNTAGT. The CDR3 consists of 15 residues. Here the CDR3 DNA reads TGTGCCAGCAGTGACTGGAGCGGGGGCACAGATACGCAGTATTTT. It is translated as CASSDWSGGTDTQYF.

The gene calls are TRBV14 and TRBJ1-4, with 9 nucleotides matching TRBD1. The CDR3 runs 15 residues. Germline V gene lookup returns CDR1 SGHDN and CDR2 FVKESK. Germline trimming cut 4 bases from V and 4 bases from J; bases unmatched to any gene: 4. DNA for the CDR3: TGTGCCAGCAGCCTACAGGGGGCTTTTAATGAAAAACTGTTTTTT. Encoded protein: CASSLQGAFNEKLFF.

V is TRBV2 and J is TRBJ2-1, with 9 bases aligning to TRBD2. V lost 5 bases, J lost 6 bases, and 8 bases stayed unmatched. Germline CDR1 reads SNHLY; CDR2 reads FYNNEI. The CDR3 is 15 residues long. The CDR3 protein is CASSPGLAPGNEQFF. The CDR3 coding sequence is TGTGCCAGCAGTCCTGGACTAGCGCCGGGCAATGAGCAGTTCTTC.

V is TRBV6-5 and J is TRBJ2-2; D possibly matches TRBD1 or TRBD2 (5 bases each). V lost 2 bases and J 8 bases, leaving 9 bases between the germline ends. Germline V CDR1 and CDR2: MNHEY, SVGAGI. The CDR3 consists of 13 residues. CDR3 coding DNA: TGTGCCAGCAGTTACGGGGGTTGGGGGGAGCTGTTTTTT. Translated: CASSYGGWGELFF.

The chain couples TRBV28 to TRBJ1-2; 7 nucleotides line up with TRBD1. Germline V gene data show CDR1 as MDHEN and CDR2 as SYDVKM. The CDR3 contains 15 residues. Losses at the gene ends were 6 bases for V and 4 bases for J; bases not matched to a gene: 11. The CDR3 is CASRMDRLTIYGYTF. The CDR3 region has the DNA TGTGCCAGCAGGATGGACAGGCTGACTATCTATGGCTACACCTTC.

A single count supports this clone. The chain is built from TRBV6-6 and TRBJ1-2, with 9 nucleotides matching TRBD1. The V gene's germline CDR1 is MNHNY and CDR2 SVGAGI (reference sequence). The CDR3 has 15 residues. Trimming cost V 3 bases and J 3 bases; bases outside gene matches: 5. In DNA form, the CDR3 reads TGTGCCAGCAGTTATGGGGACAGGGTAGACTATGGCTACACCTTC. Residues: CASSYGDRVDYGYTF.

This chain connects TRBV28 to TRBJ1-5; the D gene is possibly TRBD1 (5 bases). Trimming took off 5 bases at V and 3 bases at J, with 17 bases between the two ends. The CDR3 is 16 amino acids. CDR1 MDHEN and CDR2 SYDVKM come from the germline V gene. In DNA, the CDR3 is TGTGCCAGCAGTAGACCCGACAGCCTAGCCAATCAGCCCCAGCATTTT. Protein sequence: CASSRPDSLANQPQHF.

V gene TRBV29-1 combines with J gene TRBJ1-1; D uncertain. Germline values: CDR1 SQVTM, CDR2 ANQGSEA. Trimming removed 0 bases at V and 6 bases at J, with 11 bases between. This CDR3 contains 13 residues. In DNA, the CDR3 is TGCAGCGTTGAAGATCCTAGGTGGGCTGAAGCTTTCTTT. This codes for CSVEDPRWAEAFF.